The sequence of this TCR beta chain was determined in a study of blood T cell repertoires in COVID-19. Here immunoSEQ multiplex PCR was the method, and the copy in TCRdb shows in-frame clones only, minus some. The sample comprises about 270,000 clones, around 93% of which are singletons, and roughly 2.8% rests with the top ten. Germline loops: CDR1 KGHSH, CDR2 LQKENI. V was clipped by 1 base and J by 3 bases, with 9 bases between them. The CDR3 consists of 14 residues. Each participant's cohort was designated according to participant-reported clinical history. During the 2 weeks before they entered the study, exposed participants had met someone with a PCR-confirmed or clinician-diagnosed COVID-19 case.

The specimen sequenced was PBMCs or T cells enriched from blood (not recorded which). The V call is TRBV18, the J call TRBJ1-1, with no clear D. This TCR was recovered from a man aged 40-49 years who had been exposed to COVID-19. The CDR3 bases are TGTGCCAGCTCACCACGCGGCAGCGACACTGAAGCTTTCTTT. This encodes CASSPRGSDTEAFF.